The 23 T cell receptor beta chains presented below share a single source sample, sequenced in a study of blood T cells in healthy people across ages. Then a second PCR, running roughly 7 to 11 cycles, was carried out with a sample-barcoded 5' primer and a J-beta primer mix. A single record per CDR3 protein comes from TCRdb applying MiXCR to the 5' RACE reads. The sample has 650,000 or so distinct CDR3 sequences, about 51% seen once. The sequencing input was blood. These receptors all stem from a woman older than 75 in good health.

The sample holds many counts of this clonotype. This chain uses TRBV20-1 with TRBJ2-3, with 8 bases fitting TRBD2. Germline V gene lookup returns CDR1 DFQATT and CDR2 SNEGSKA (reference sequence). V trimming: 5 bases; J trimming: 3 bases; junction bases outside the gene matches: 13. The CDR3 loop spans 16 amino acids. The CDR3 sequence: CSAPPGGRGATDTQYF. CDR3 in DNA: TGCAGTGCTCCCCCGGGGGGGCGGGGGGCAACAGATACGCAGTATTTT.

The V and J genes are TRBV7-9 and TRBJ2-7; 9 bases agree with TRBD1. Germline CDR1 SEHNR, CDR2 FQNEAQ (reference sequence). The CDR3 runs 15 residues. With 6 bases clipped from V and 3 bases from J, the junction kept 9 bases outside the gene matches. The CDR3 reads CASSYPGQGDYEQYF. The CDR3 DNA follows: TGTGCCAGCAGTTATCCGGGACAGGGTGACTACGAGCAGTACTTC.

This clonotype was seen many times. The chain joins TRBV6-1 to TRBJ1-6, with D possibly TRBD1 on 6 matching bases. V was shortened by 6 bases and J by 8 bases, with 8 bases between the two germline ends. The CDR3 runs 12 residues. Germline V gene data show CDR1 as MNHNS and CDR2 as SASEGT. CDR3: CASRRGDSPLHF. The CDR3 bases are TGTGCCAGCAGGAGGGGGGATTCACCCCTCCACTTT.

This clonotype was counted a few times. The V and J genes are TRBV2 and TRBJ2-5; D is unresolved. The CDR3 sequence is 14 residues long. Between the trimmed V and J ends, which lost 1 base and 5 bases, there was a span of 11 bases. CDR1 is SNHLY, CDR2 FYNNEI, per germline. This CDR3 reads CASSEGDIRETQYF. CDR3 coding DNA: TGTGCCAGCAGTGAAGGGGATATCCGGGAGACCCAGTACTTC.

About this clonotype itself: Possible read error: a much larger clone is one base away. This rearrangement joins TRBV7-9 to TRBJ2-1, with TRBD2 matching over 9 bases. J gave up 9 bases and V 3 bases, and 21 bases lay outside the gene matches. Germline loops: CDR1 SEHNR, CDR2 FQNEAQ (reference sequence). This CDR3 has 19 amino acids. The CDR3, as DNA: TGTGCCAGCAGCTTCTCTAGCGGGACTAGATTGGGTTTCGACAGTGAGCAGTTCTTC. Its translation is CASSFSSGTRLGFDSEQFF.

The CDR3: CASTLAGGPFDTQYF. Written as DNA, the CDR3 is TGTGCCAGCACCTTAGCGGGAGGGCCGTTCGATACGCAGTATTTT. The chain links TRBV6-5 to TRBJ2-3; 11 bases are shared with TRBD2. CDR3 length equals 15 residues. Germline CDR1 MNHEY, CDR2 SVGAGI. J lost 6 bases, V lost 7 bases, and 9 bases had no gene match.

As for this clonotype: Being one base from a much bigger clone, this may be a read error. The rearrangement links TRBV12-3 or TRBV12-4 to TRBJ1-6; 8 bases agree with TRBD1. This CDR3 spans 14 amino acids. The chain's CDR3 is CASSPGQGDSPPHF. The CDR3 DNA reads TGTGCCAGCAGTCCCGGACAGGGTGATTCACCCCCCCACTTT.

The chain combines TRBV10-3 with TRBJ2-3; TRBD1 matches 7 bases. The V gene end was trimmed by 1 base and the J gene end by 1 base; junction bases not matched to a gene: 2. CDR3 length equals 15 residues. In germline, CDR1 is ENHRY, CDR2 SYGVKD. The DNA of the CDR3 is TGTGCCATCAGTGAGTTTGGACAGGGCACAGATACGCAGTATTTT. It yields the protein CAISEFGQGTDTQYF.

At least ten counts were recorded for this clonotype. The chain combines TRBV20-1 with TRBJ2-1, with a tentative D call TRBD2 (5 bases). From germline, CDR1 is DFQATT and CDR2 SNEGSKA (reference sequence). Between the trimmed V and J ends, which lost 4 bases and 0 bases, there was a span of 13 bases. The CDR3 contains 15 residues. Here the CDR3 DNA reads TGCAGTGCTACGACGGGGTCCAGCTCCTACAATGAGCAGTTCTTC. This sequence encodes CSATTGSSSYNEQFF.

At least ten counts were recorded for this clonotype. The rearrangement links TRBV6-5 to TRBJ2-6; D not certain. The CDR3 extends over 15 amino acids. The V gene lost 6 bases and the J gene lost 0 bases, with 9 bases spanning the gap. In germline, CDR1 is MNHEY, CDR2 SVGAGI. CDR3 amino acids: CASRSVASGANVLTF. CDR3 nucleotide sequence: TGTGCCAGCAGGTCTGTTGCCTCTGGGGCCAACGTCCTGACTTTC.

The chain carries TRBV6-6 and TRBJ2-7, with a weak D call TRBD2 (5 bases). The CDR3 is 17 residues long. The germline V and J ends were trimmed by 10 bases and 0 bases, with 25 bases remaining between them. CDR1 and CDR2 from the germline V gene are MNHNY and SVGAGI (reference sequence). CDR3 DNA sequence: TGTGCCAACAGCAATATACCGGGAACCCAACTCTCCTACGAGCAGTACTTC. This encodes CANSNIPGTQLSYEQYF.

The genes are TRBV20-1 and TRBJ1-6; a weak D match, TRBD1 (5 bases). V lost 1 base, J lost 6 bases, and 10 bases lay in between. The V gene's germline CDR1 is DFQATT and CDR2 SNEGSKA (reference sequence). This CDR3 region has 14 residues. CDR3 protein: CSARGGSFNSPLHF. CDR3 nucleotides: TGCAGTGCTAGAGGGGGCAGCTTTAATTCACCCCTCCACTTT.

With regard to this clonotype: Possible read error: a much larger clone is one base away. The chain is built from TRBV11-2 and TRBJ1-2, with D perhaps matching TRBD1 (6 bases). Germline CDR1 is SGHAT and CDR2 is FQNNGV. The V gene lost 5 bases and the J gene lost 6 bases, with 13 bases spanning the gap. The CDR3 is 13 amino acids. DNA for the CDR3: TGTGCCAGCAGCCCGCAGGGGAACCATGGCTACACCTTC. Amino acids: CASSPQGNHGYTF.

The chain has TRBV4-2 and TRBJ2-3; D gene ambiguous. Germline CDR1 reads LGHNA; CDR2 reads YNFKEQ. This CDR3 region has 14 residues. Trimming removed 2 bases from V and 0 bases from J, with 6 bases in between. The CDR3 nucleotides read TGTGCCAGCAGCCAACAGTCTAGCACAGATACGCAGTATTTT. Translating it yields CASSQQSSTDTQYF.

V is TRBV15 and J is TRBJ2-2; D is ambiguous. The CDR3 length is 15 residues. Trimming took 0 bases from V and 4 from J, leaving 9 bases between them. Germline V CDR1 and CDR2: LNHNV, YYDKDF (reference sequence). The CDR3 loop is CATSRDRVLTGELFF. In nucleotides, the CDR3 is TGTGCCACCAGCAGAGATCGGGTACTCACCGGGGAGCTGTTTTTT.

Worth noting for this clonotype: A read error may be the cause here, since a much bigger clone is one base away. The chain links TRBV20-1 to TRBJ2-3; weak D call: TRBD1 (6 bases). V shed 1 base and J shed 0 bases, with 11 bases lying between them. From germline, CDR1 is DFQATT and CDR2 SNEGSKA (reference sequence). The CDR3 contains 15 residues. CDR3 amino acids: CSARVARGSTDTQYF. The CDR3 DNA reads as TGCAGTGCTAGAGTCGCGAGGGGGAGCACAGATACGCAGTATTTT.

The V call is TRBV27, the J call TRBJ2-1; D remains unclear. The CDR3 is 13 residues long. CDR1 and CDR2 (germline): MNHEY, SMNVEV (reference sequence). Trimming cost V 5 bases and J 6 bases, with 11 bases left between them. The CDR3 sequence: CASSVSPINEQFF. The CDR3 bases are TGTGCCAGCAGTGTCAGTCCCATCAATGAGCAGTTCTTC.

A few counts support this clonotype. The chain links TRBV27 to TRBJ1-4; 10 positions match TRBD1. Trimming at V came to 5 bases and at J to 5 bases, leaving 8 bases not matched to a gene. The germline V gene encodes CDR1 MNHEY and CDR2 SMNVEV (reference sequence). The CDR3 runs to 16 residues. Here the CDR3 DNA reads TGTGCCAGCAGTCTGATCGGACAGGGGGGAAATGAAAAACTGTTTTTT. The encoded protein is CASSLIGQGGNEKLFF. Full variable domain (outside the CDR3, taken from reference TRBV27 and TRBJ1-4): EAQVTQNPRYLITVTGKKLTVTCSQNMNHEYMSWYRQDPGLGLRQIYYSMNVEVTDKGDVPEGYKVSRKEKRNFPLILESPSPNQTSLYFCASSLIGQGGNEKLFFGSGTQLSVL.

This clonotype was seen ten or more times. This clone may be a read error of a much larger clone one base away. The V and J genes are TRBV6-6 and TRBJ2-5; the match to TRBD1 covers 9 bases. Germline-derived CDR1 and CDR2 are MNHNY and SVGAGI (reference sequence). CDR3 size: 16 residues. V lost 0 bases and J lost 11; bases outside the gene matches: 13. The CDR3 coding sequence is TGTGCCAGCAGTTACTCGGGACAGGGCGGTCTCAGTGAGCAGTACTTC. Its protein product is CASSYSGQGGLSEQYF.

Concerning this clonotype: One end of the junction varies from germline; a read error may be responsible. The chain recombines TRBV9 with TRBJ2-3; 9 nucleotides align to TRBD2. The CDR3 is 13 amino acids. The germline V gene has CDR1 SGDLS and CDR2 YYNGEE. This CDR3 reads CASSGGVTDTRYF. DNA of the CDR3: TGTGCCAGTAGCGGGGGTGTGACAGATACGCGGTATTTT.

The chain combines TRBV28 with TRBJ2-5; D perhaps matches TRBD2 (7 bases). Trimming stripped 8 bases from V and 3 bases from J, with 19 bases between. CDR1 is MDHEN, CDR2 SYDVKM, per germline. There are 15 residues in the CDR3. CDR3 DNA: TGTGCCAGCGGAATAACGAGGGGGGGCGAAGAGACCCAGTACTTC. This translates into CASGITRGGEETQYF.

This clonotype was counted only a few times. V gene TRBV2 combines with J gene TRBJ2-5; maybe TRBD1 (5 bases). The V gene lost 5 bases and the J gene lost 1 base, with 8 bases spanning the gap. This CDR3 is built from 13 residues. Germline-derived CDR1 and CDR2 are SNHLY and FYNNEI. The CDR3 DNA is TGTGCCAGCAGTTACAGGACCCAAGAGACCCAGTACTTC. Translation gives CASSYRTQETQYF. Looking up the rest from reference TRBV2 and TRBJ2-5 gives the full variable domain: EPEVTQTPSHQVTQMGQEVILRCVPISNHLYFYWYRQILGQKVEFLVSFYNNEISEKSEIFDDQFSVERPDGSNFTLKIRSTKLEDSAMYFCASSYRTQETQYFGPGTRLLVL.

Only one count was recorded for this clonotype. Given a much more abundant clone one base away, this may be a read error. The chain combines TRBV4-1 with TRBJ2-7; D might be TRBD1 or TRBD2, each matching 5 bases. The ends were cut back, 2 bases at V and 7 bases at J, with 15 bases in the middle. Germline CDR1 is MGHRA and CDR2 is YSYEKL. The CDR3 runs to 14 residues. The CDR3 is CASSQPGTAIEQYF. CDR3 nucleotides: TGCGCCAGCAGCCAACCCGGGACCGCGATTGAGCAGTACTTC.